One and the same sample provided the 21 T cell receptor beta chains below, sequenced in a study of blood T cell repertoires in COVID-19. TCRdb's copy holds only in-frame clones and misses some; the assay was immunoSEQ multiplex PCR. The sample carries approximately 450,000 clones, around 91% recorded once. The sample was PBMCs or T cells enriched from blood (not recorded which). These receptor sequences come from a man aged 25-45 years who had recovered from COVID-19.

V is TRBV11-2 and J is TRBJ2-7, with 9 nucleotides matching TRBD1. J lost 1 base, V lost 1 base, and 8 bases had no gene match. The CDR3 has 17 residues. CDR1 is SGHAT, CDR2 FQNNGV, per germline. CDR3: CASSLVYRGPSSYEQYF. The CDR3 nucleotides are TGTGCCAGCAGCTTAGTCTACAGGGGGCCGTCGTCCTACGAGCAGTACTTC.

The chain has TRBV18 and TRBJ1-2, with unresolved D. In germline, CDR1 is KGHSH, CDR2 LQKENI. V lost 3 bases, J lost 3 bases, and 11 bases lay in between. This CDR3 spans 14 amino acids. The CDR3 DNA reads TGTGCCAGCTCACCGGAGCTACCAGACTATGGCTACACCTTC. Translating it yields CASSPELPDYGYTF.

The CDR3 DNA sequence: TGTGCCAGCAGTTTTCGAATTCGGGCTGAAGCTTTCTTT. Encoded protein: CASSFRIRAEAFF. The chain carries TRBV28 and TRBJ1-1; no reliable D call. The ends were cut back, 3 bases at V and 6 bases at J, with 11 bases in the middle. Germline lookup yields CDR1 MDHEN and CDR2 SYDVKM. The CDR3 totals 13 residues.

DNA for the CDR3: TGTGCCAGCAGCCGCGACTCCGGGGAGCTGTTTTTT. As protein: CASSRDSGELFF. The J gene is TRBJ2-2, the V gene TRBV28; D not resolved. Germline V gives CDR1 MDHEN, CDR2 SYDVKM. Trimming removed 6 bases at V and 6 bases at J, with 8 bases between. The CDR3 consists of 12 residues.

The chain recombines TRBV18 with TRBJ1-1; 11 nucleotides match TRBD1. The CDR3 spans 13 residues. V shed 3 bases and J 7 bases; nucleotides not matched to a gene: 1. Per germline, CDR1 KGHSH and CDR2 LQKENI. CDR3: CASSPDRGLEAFF. Here the CDR3 DNA reads TGTGCCAGCTCACCGGACAGGGGGCTTGAAGCTTTCTTT.

This chain uses TRBV28 with TRBJ2-1; 7 bases agree with TRBD1. CDR3 length: 15 amino acids. Germline trimming cut 6 bases from V and 0 bases from J; bases unmatched to any gene: 5. CDR1 and CDR2 from the germline V gene are MDHEN and SYDVKM. The CDR3 DNA reads as TGTGCCAGCAGACAGGACAGGTTCTCCTACAATGAGCAGTTCTTC. This codes for CASRQDRFSYNEQFF.

The chain combines TRBV11-2 with TRBJ1-1; 7 bases map to TRBD1. The CDR3 covers 15 residues. Germline CDR1 and CDR2: SGHAT and FQNNGV. J gave up 0 bases and V 5 bases, and 6 bases lay outside the gene matches. DNA of the CDR3: TGTGCCAGCAGCCCGAACAGGGGTGTGAACACTGAAGCTTTCTTT. Its protein product is CASSPNRGVNTEAFF.

CDR3 amino acids: CASIARTGHTDTQYF. The DNA for the CDR3 is TGTGCCAGCATTGCTAGGACAGGCCACACAGATACGCAGTATTTT. The rearrangement links TRBV2 to TRBJ2-3, with 7 nucleotides matching TRBD1. The V gene's germline CDR1 is SNHLY and CDR2 FYNNEI. Trimming cost V 7 bases and J 2 bases; bases outside gene matches: 9. The CDR3 sequence is 15 residues long.

The CDR3 sequence is CASSLLAGGREETQYF. The CDR3 nucleotides are TGTGCCAGCAGCTTGTTAGCGGGAGGGCGGGAGGAGACCCAGTACTTC. V gene TRBV7-2 combines with J gene TRBJ2-5, with 11 bases aligning to TRBD2. The CDR3 is 16 amino acids. Germline lookup yields CDR1 SGHTA and CDR2 FQGNSA. V dropped 3 bases and J dropped 5; count of bases not matched to a gene: 8.

CDR3 sequence: CASSDTVKMQGDEQFF. As DNA, the CDR3 is TGTGCCAGCAGCGACACGGTCAAAATGCAGGGCGATGAGCAGTTCTTC. This rearrangement joins TRBV2 to TRBJ2-1; D possibly corresponds to TRBD1 (5 bases). The germline CDR1 and CDR2 sequences are SNHLY and FYNNEI. Deletions cut 6 bases from V and 8 bases from J, with 23 bases between. This CDR3 has 16 amino acids.

A note on this clone: A much larger clone sits a single nucleotide away, making a read error possible. V and J are TRBV5-1 and TRBJ2-7; D is possibly TRBD1 (6 bases). The CDR3 spans 12 residues. V dropped 1 base and J dropped 4 bases, with 6 bases sitting between them. Germline assignment: CDR1 SGHRS and CDR2 YFSETQ. CDR3 sequence reads: CASSLTGYEQYF. DNA for the CDR3: TGCGCCAGCAGCTTGACAGGGTACGAGCAGTACTTC.

J is TRBJ2-7 and V is TRBV27; possibly TRBD2 for D (5 bases). This CDR3 is 10 amino acids long. CDR1 and CDR2 from the germline V gene are MNHEY and SMNVEV (reference sequence). V was cut by 7 bases and J by 7 bases, with 8 bases left in between. CDR3 sequence: CASKTGEQYF. For the CDR3, the DNA is TGTGCCAGCAAAACGGGGGAGCAGTACTTC.

The chain couples TRBV2 to TRBJ2-7, with a tentative D call TRBD1 (6 bases). V dropped 0 bases and J dropped 2 bases, with 8 bases sitting between them. The CDR3 is 14 residues long. Germline assignment: CDR1 SNHLY and CDR2 FYNNEI. As DNA, the CDR3 is TGTGCCAGCAGTGAAGCGGGACATACCTACGAGCAGTACTTC. Residues: CASSEAGHTYEQYF.

The chain joins TRBV3-1 (or the pseudogene TRBV3-2) to TRBJ2-3, with a possible D match to TRBD2 (5 bases). Germline values: CDR1 LGHDT, CDR2 YNNKEL (reference sequence). V dropped 0 bases and J dropped 0 bases, with 13 bases sitting between them. The CDR3 spans 17 residues. This chain's CDR3 is CASSQDRGPHSTDTQYF. CDR3 coding DNA: TGTGCCAGCAGCCAAGATCGGGGTCCCCACAGCACAGATACGCAGTATTTT.

The chain has TRBV15 and TRBJ1-2; D is unresolved. The germline V and J ends were trimmed by 3 bases and 6 bases, with 11 bases remaining between them. Germline V gives CDR1 LNHNV, CDR2 YYDKDF (reference sequence). The length of the CDR3 is 13 residues. Here the CDR3 DNA reads TGTGCCACCAGCAGCCACACAGTGAATGGCTACACCTTC. Amino acids: CATSSHTVNGYTF.

The chain links TRBV7-9 to TRBJ2-3; TRBD1 agrees at 9 bases. The CDR3 totals 15 residues. Germline V gene lookup returns CDR1 SEHNR and CDR2 FQNEAQ (reference sequence). J was trimmed by 6 bases and V by 1 base; bases with no gene match: 5. DNA of the CDR3: TGTGCCAGCAGCTTAGGGGACAGGGAATCGGATACGCAGTATTTT. It yields the protein CASSLGDRESDTQYF.

The count of this clone is one. The chain carries TRBV12-3 or TRBV12-4 and TRBJ2-3, with D possibly TRBD2 on 6 matching bases. The germline V and J ends were trimmed by 10 bases and 4 bases, with 15 bases remaining between them. The CDR3 covers 13 residues. CDR3 region: CATRVGEADTQYF. CDR3 nucleotide sequence: TGTGCCACCAGAGTGGGGGAGGCAGATACGCAGTATTTT.

V and J are TRBV19 and TRBJ2-7; D gene uncertain. Germline values: CDR1 LNHDA, CDR2 SQIVND (reference sequence). This CDR3 is built from 14 residues. Trimming cost V 3 bases and J 0 bases, with 9 bases left between them. The CDR3 protein is CASSMFESSYEQYF. In nucleotides, the CDR3 is TGTGCCAGTAGTATGTTCGAGAGCTCCTACGAGCAGTACTTC.

This chain connects TRBV7-8 to TRBJ2-7, with 9 bases matching TRBD1. The V and J ends lost 5 bases and 5 bases, in that order; junction bases with no gene match: 7. The germline V gene encodes CDR1 SGHVS and CDR2 FQNEAQ. The CDR3 has 14 amino acids. CDR3 coding DNA: TGTGCCAGCAGCAGACGGGACAGGGAAGACGAGCAGTACTTC. Translation: CASSRRDREDEQYF. Full variable domain (rest looked up from reference TRBV7-8 and TRBJ2-7): GAGVSQSPRYKVAKRGQDVALRCDPISGHVSLFWYQQALGQGPEFLTYFQNEAQLDKSGLPSDRFFAERPEGSVSTLKIQRTQQEDSAVYLCASSRRDREDEQYFGPGTRLTVT.

The CDR3 is CASSQDWLAGSVGELFF. CDR3 DNA sequence: TGTGCCAGCAGCCAAGATTGGCTAGCGGGATCCGTCGGGGAGCTGTTTTTT. This rearrangement joins TRBV4-2 to TRBJ2-2; 9 bases align to TRBD2. V shed 0 bases, J shed 7 bases, and the junction held 9 bases outside the gene matches. This CDR3 is built from 17 residues. CDR1 is LGHNA and CDR2 is YNFKEQ in the germline V gene.

This clone turned up a few times. The chain recombines TRBV19 with TRBJ2-2; D may be TRBD2 (6 bases). From germline, CDR1 is LNHDA and CDR2 SQIVND (reference sequence). The CDR3 covers 14 residues. The V and J ends lost 5 bases and 6 bases respectively, with 13 bases between them. CDR3 DNA: TGTGCCAGTAGTCGCCTGACTAGTTCCGGGGAGCTGTTTTTT. It codes for CASSRLTSSGELFF.